Following are 21 T cell receptor beta chains from one sample sequenced in a study of preoperative IRX-2 immunotherapy in early breast cancer. The data were produced by immunoSEQ multiplex PCR, yet TCRdb's version contains in-frame clones alone and is incomplete. Seen here are tens of thousands of clones, 78% observed once, and the top ten hold less than 2.5%. Treatment of the sample: preoperative locoregional IRX-2 cytokine immunotherapy. This specimen consisted of lymph node tissue, obtained before IRX-2 immunotherapy. Source of these receptors: a human donor with breast cancer.

This rearrangement joins TRBV11-3 to TRBJ1-1, with D uncertain. Trimming took 0 bases from V and 6 from J, leaving 11 bases between them. The length of the CDR3 is 14 residues. Per germline, CDR1 SGHNT and CDR2 YENEEA. The CDR3 nucleotides are TGTGCCAGCAGCTTAGAAAGGTTTGGAGCTGAAGCTTTCTTT. This gives the protein CASSLERFGAEAFF.

The CDR3 here is CASSPPSPGEQFF. The CDR3 DNA follows: TGTGCCAGCAGCCCCCCTTCTCCCGGTGAGCAGTTCTTC. The V gene is TRBV6-8, the J gene TRBJ2-1; unclear D gene. Germline lookup yields CDR1 MNHGY and CDR2 SAAAGT. The CDR3 extends over 13 amino acids. Trimming left V 6 bases short and J 9 bases short, with 15 bases between.

This chain joins TRBV19 and TRBJ2-7; 7 bases are shared with TRBD2. The CDR3 contains 15 residues. Germline V gene data show CDR1 as LNHDA and CDR2 as SQIVND (reference sequence). V lost 3 bases, J lost 5 bases, and 10 bases stayed unmatched. The CDR3 DNA follows: TGTGCCAGTAGTATGGCGGGGAGGGTTTTGGACGAGCAGTACTTC. Translating it yields CASSMAGRVLDEQYF.

The V call is TRBV6-8, the J call TRBJ1-2; possible D gene TRBD1, 5 bases. Germline CDR1 and CDR2: MNHGY and SAAAGT. The CDR3 sequence is 14 residues long. Between the trimmed V and J ends, which lost 7 bases and 9 bases, there was a span of 21 bases. CDR3 amino acids: CASKGSPALWSYTF. DNA of the CDR3: TGTGCCAGCAAGGGGTCTCCAGCCCTATGGAGCTACACCTTC.

The chain combines TRBV18 with TRBJ1-2; unclear D gene. The CDR3 spans 16 residues. From germline, CDR1 is KGHSH and CDR2 LQKENI. Trimming took 5 bases from V and 2 from J, leaving 18 bases between them. CDR3 region: CASSAQTTILNYGYTF. In nucleotides, the CDR3 is TGTGCCAGCTCAGCTCAGACAACCATTCTAAACTATGGCTACACCTTC.

This clone was counted a few times. In DNA, the CDR3 is TGTGCCGCAACTGGAGCAGGGGCGGACTATGGCTACACCTTC. Translated: CAATGAGADYGYTF. This chain joins TRBV6-8 and TRBJ1-2; a weak D match, TRBD1 (6 bases). CDR3 length: 14 amino acids. V was pared by 11 bases and J by 3 bases, with 19 bases between. CDR1 is MNHGY, CDR2 SAAAGT, per germline.

The V and J genes are TRBV5-1 and TRBJ1-1, with 8 bases matching TRBD1. V shed 4 bases and J 3 bases; nucleotides not matched to a gene: 11. The CDR3 contains 16 residues. Germline V lookup: CDR1 SGHRS, CDR2 YFSETQ. The CDR3 DNA sequence: TGCGCCAGCAGCAACAGACCAGGGGGCAGGGACACTGAAGCTTTCTTT. Its protein is CASSNRPGGRDTEAFF.

This chain's CDR3 is CASSYSWGDQPQHF. The CDR3 coding sequence is TGTGCCAGCAGTTACTCATGGGGGGATCAGCCCCAGCATTTT. V usage is TRBV6-8 and J usage is TRBJ1-5; weak D call: TRBD1 (5 bases). The CDR3 extends over 14 amino acids. The V end was cut by 0 bases, the J end by 5 bases, with 8 bases between. Germline loops: CDR1 MNHGY, CDR2 SAAAGT.

CDR3 residues: CASSIGDLSSYEQYF. The CDR3 DNA is TGTGCCAGTAGTATCGGGGACCTGAGCTCCTACGAGCAGTACTTC. The chain is built from TRBV19 and TRBJ2-7; the D gene could be TRBD1 or TRBD2 (5 bases each). Germline-derived CDR1 and CDR2 are LNHDA and SQIVND (reference sequence). CDR3 length: 15 amino acids. V was shortened by 3 bases and J by 0 bases, with 12 bases between the two germline ends.

The chain is built from TRBV23-1 and TRBJ2-2, with 7 bases matching TRBD1. TRBV23-1 is assigned to the ORF class and has an uncertain function. J was trimmed by 5 bases and V by 6 bases; bases with no gene match: 15. CDR3 length equals 17 residues. The CDR3 bases are TGCGCCAGCAGCCAAGAGAGTATGACAGGGAGAACCGGGGAGCTGTTTTTT. Encoded protein: CASSQESMTGRTGELFF.

The chain joins TRBV5-1 to TRBJ2-3; no definite D call. Looked up from germline, CDR1 is SGHRS and CDR2 is YFSETQ. The germline V and J ends were trimmed by 0 bases and 1 base, with 9 bases remaining between them. There are 15 residues in the CDR3. The CDR3 nucleotides read TGCGCCAGCAGCTTGGAAGTGATAGGCACAGATACGCAGTATTTT. This translates into CASSLEVIGTDTQYF.

The count of this clone is one. The chain recombines TRBV7-4 with TRBJ2-6; 7 nucleotides line up with TRBD1. In germline, CDR1 is SGHVT, CDR2 SQSDAQ. The CDR3 runs 19 residues. Trimming took 3 bases from V and 9 from J; bases not matched to a gene: 20. CDR3: CASSFRDRVEDPKFNVLTF. The CDR3 region has the DNA TGTGCCAGCAGCTTTCGTGACAGGGTTGAAGATCCAAAGTTCAACGTCCTGACTTTC.

This clone was detected once. For the CDR3, the DNA is TGCGCCAGCAGCCAAGATTTCTCCGGTAGAATAGGGTCCCGAAATGAAAAACTGTTTTTT. Protein sequence: CASSQDFSGRIGSRNEKLFF. The chain recombines TRBV1 with TRBJ1-4. TRBV1 is a listed pseudogene. The CDR3 contains 20 residues.

The genes are TRBV10-2 and TRBJ2-7; either TRBD1 or TRBD2 may fit D (5 bases each). The CDR3 loop spans 13 amino acids. Germline values: CDR1 WSHSY, CDR2 SAAADI. V lost 7 bases and J lost 4, with 14 bases in between. CDR3 coding DNA: TGCGCCAGCAAACGGGACGGAAATTACGAGCAGTACTTC. This sequence encodes CASKRDGNYEQYF.

The J gene is TRBJ1-2, the V gene TRBV5-1, with D possibly being TRBD1 (6 bases). V was shortened by 4 bases and J by 9 bases, with 19 bases between the two germline ends. The length of the CDR3 is 14 residues. The germline CDR1 and CDR2 sequences are SGHRS and YFSETQ. The CDR3 DNA reads as TGCGCCAGCAGCCTCCGGCTGGGGGGCCTTAGCTACACCTTC. Its translation: CASSLRLGGLSYTF.

The CDR3 DNA reads TGTGCCAGCAGTTACCTAAGGACAGTACACCAAGAGACCCAGTACTTC. This sequence encodes CASSYLRTVHQETQYF. The chain carries TRBV6-8 and TRBJ2-5, with D perhaps matching TRBD1 (6 bases). Germline values: CDR1 MNHGY, CDR2 SAAAGT. The CDR3 runs 16 residues. The germline V and J ends were trimmed by 2 bases and 0 bases, with 13 bases remaining between them.

This clone rates as medium-sized. The J gene is TRBJ1-4, the V gene TRBV6-8; no definite D call. Germline loops: CDR1 MNHGY, CDR2 SAAAGT. The CDR3 extends over 12 amino acids. V lost 6 bases and J lost 8, with 10 bases in between. CDR3 sequence: CASSQTSEKLFF. As DNA, the CDR3 is TGTGCCAGCAGCCAGACGAGCGAAAAACTGTTTTTT.

The J gene is TRBJ2-3, the V gene TRBV10-2; 7 nucleotides agree with TRBD1. CDR1 and CDR2 from the germline V gene are WSHSY and SAAADI. The CDR3 runs 16 residues. The ends lost 3 bases at V and 1 base at J; junction bases unmatched: 7. For the CDR3, the DNA is TGCGCCAGCAGTGAAACAAGGGGGCTGGGCACAGATACGCAGTATTTT. This translates into CASSETRGLGTDTQYF.

The chain links TRBV29-1 to TRBJ1-1; D gene ambiguous. The germline V gene encodes CDR1 SQVTM and CDR2 ANQGSEA. This CDR3 is built from 13 residues. Trimming shortened V by 4 bases and J by 5 bases, and 14 bases separated the two germline ends. CDR3 bases: TGCAGCGTTGGTCGTAGACCGCTTACTGAAGCTTTCTTT. This gives the protein CSVGRRPLTEAFF. Looking up the rest from reference TRBV29-1 and TRBJ1-1 gives the full variable domain: SAVISQKPSRDICQRGTSLTIQCQVDSQVTMMFWYRQQPGQSLTLIATANQGSEATYESGFVIDKFPISRPNLTFSTLTVSNMSPEDSSIYLCSVGRRPLTEAFFGQGTRLTVV.

The chain has TRBV10-2 and TRBJ1-2; D uncertain. From germline, CDR1 is WSHSY and CDR2 SAAADI. The CDR3 totals 15 residues. Trimming took off 0 bases at V and 1 base at J, with 9 bases between the two ends. Written as DNA, the CDR3 is TGCGCCAGCAGTGAGTCGATGTCGGGTAACTATGGCTACACCTTC. Translated, it gives CASSESMSGNYGYTF.

V usage is TRBV6-8 and J usage is TRBJ2-7; perhaps TRBD2 as D (5 bases). Looked up from germline, CDR1 is MNHGY and CDR2 is SAAAGT. The CDR3 extends over 16 amino acids. V shed 2 bases and J shed 3 bases, with 17 bases lying between them. This chain's CDR3 is CASSYRGTTGYYEQYF. The CDR3, as DNA: TGTGCCAGCAGTTACCGGGGAACGACGGGGTACTACGAGCAGTACTTC.